These T cell receptor beta chains were read from a single sample in a study of shared clonotypes between healthy human individuals. This table comes from immunoSEQ multiplex PCR, and its TCRdb copy is limited to in-frame clones, with some not included. The sample includes some 2.1 million clones, around 93% seen only once; the top ten take approximately 1.7%. Input material: naive CD8+ T cells from PBMCs. Every receptor here comes from a man younger than 35 in good health. Some clones in this sample may be carry-over from other donors' samples. CDR3s include the opening cysteine and the closing phenylalanine or tryptophan. The D gene is left open where the match is weak. Size values are once, few and many counts, or a class for expanded clones, and some rows have none.

v_gene,abundance,j_gene,d_gene,CDR3nt,CDR3aa
TRBV2,.,TRBJ2-6,.,TGTGCCAGCAGTGAATCTTTTGGGGCCAACGTCCTGACTTTC,CASSESFGANVLTF
TRBV7-9,few,TRBJ1-4,.,TGTGCCAGCAGCTTAAAGCGGAATGAAAAACTGTTTTTT,CASSLKRNEKLFF
TRBV6-1,.,TRBJ1-1,.,TGTGCCAGCAGTGAAAAGACGTGGCCAGGCAATAGACCTGAAGCTTTCTTT,CASSEKTWPGNRPEAFF
TRBV27,.,TRBJ2-3,TRBD2,TGTGCCAGCAGTTCTCTACTAGCGGGAGGGCAAGATACGCAGTATTTT,CASSSLLAGGQDTQYF
TRBV7-9,.,TRBJ1-3,TRBD1,TGTGCCAGCAGCTTTGCGCAGGGGGCGTCTGGAAACACCATATATTTT,CASSFAQGASGNTIYF
TRBV29-1,.,TRBJ2-7,TRBD1,TGCAGCGTTACCGGGACAGGGGTAATCTCCTACGAGCAGTACTTC,CSVTGTGVISYEQYF
TRBV7-6,.,TRBJ1-5,.,TGTGCCAGCAGCTTAGCGGACGCAGCAAATCAGCCCCAGCATTTT,CASSLADAANQPQHF
TRBV27,.,TRBJ2-1,TRBD2,TGTGCCAGCAGTTTATCAGGAGCGGGATGGATCGGCTCCTACAATGAGCAGTTCTTC,CASSLSGAGWIGSYNEQFF
TRBV20-1,.,TRBJ2-3,.,TGCAGCCCTCCGCTCGCAGATACGCAGTATTTT,CSPPLADTQYF
TRBV6-6,.,TRBJ2-2,.,TGTGCCAGCAGCCGCACGGGGAGGGGGGACACCGGGGAGCTGTTTTTT,CASSRTGRGDTGELFF
TRBV19,.,TRBJ2-6,.,TGTGCCAGTAGTGGCGGGACTGGGGCCAACGTCCTGACTTTC,CASSGGTGANVLTF
TRBV7-9,.,TRBJ2-7,.,TGTGCCAGCAGCTGGACTCGCTACGAGCAGTACTTC,CASSWTRYEQYF
TRBV5-4,.,TRBJ2-7,.,TGTGCCAGCAGCTCCCGGGACGCCCACTACGAGCAGTACTTC,CASSSRDAHYEQYF
TRBV9,.,TRBJ2-1,.,TGTGCCAGCAGCGTTGTTACCCCTCAAAATTACAATGAGCAGTTCTTC,CASSVVTPQNYNEQFF
TRBV5-1,.,TRBJ2-7,.,TGCGCCAGCAGCTTGGCAGGGCCCGCCTACGAGCAGTACTTC,CASSLAGPAYEQYF
TRBV20-1,.,TRBJ2-7,.,TGCAGTGCTAGAGTTTACTACGAGCAGTACTTC,CSARVYYEQYF
TRBV28,.,TRBJ1-5,TRBD1,TGTGCCAGCAGTCTACACAGGGACAGGGTAGCCCAGCATTTT,CASSLHRDRVAQHF
TRBV5-6,.,TRBJ2-7,.,TGTGCCAGCAGCTTGAATGGGCCCATTGACTACGAGCAGTACTTC,CASSLNGPIDYEQYF
TRBV29-1,.,TRBJ2-6,TRBD1,TGCAGCGTATCACAGGGGGCTGGGGCCAACGTCCTGACTTTC,CSVSQGAGANVLTF
TRBV28,once,TRBJ1-4,.,TGTGCCAGCAGTTCTATACTACTAACTAATGAAAAACTGTTTTTT,CASSSILLTNEKLFF
TRBV9,.,TRBJ2-7,TRBD2,TGTGCCAGCAGCCCTGGGACTAGCGGGTTCTACGAGCAGTACTTC,CASSPGTSGFYEQYF
TRBV7-6,.,TRBJ2-2,TRBD2,TGTGCCAGCAGCTTAGTGATCCCTAGCGGGAGTTTTGACACCGGGGAGCTGTTTTTT,CASSLVIPSGSFDTGELFF
TRBV4-1,.,TRBJ2-7,TRBD1,TGCGCCAGCAGCCAAGGCACACAGGGGGCGAGGAACGAGCAGTACTTC,CASSQGTQGARNEQYF
TRBV28,.,TRBJ2-1,.,TGTGCCAGCAGACCCTTAGGGCAGTCCACTTCCTACAATGAGCAGTTCTTC,CASRPLGQSTSYNEQFF
TRBV27,.,TRBJ2-7,TRBD2,TGTGCCAGCAGTACACTGTCTAGCGGGCAAAGCTCCTACGAGCAGTACTTC,CASSTLSSGQSSYEQYF
TRBV6-1,.,TRBJ2-4,.,TGTGCCAGCAGCCCCCGGGGGGCAGCCAAAAACATTCAGTACTTC,CASSPRGAAKNIQYF
TRBV7-9,.,TRBJ1-4,.,TGTGCCAGCAGGATGAATGAAAAACTGTTTTTT,CASRMNEKLFF
TRBV18,.,TRBJ2-7,.,TGTGCCAGCTCAGCCCCGGGACACCGCTCCTACGAGCAGTACTTC,CASSAPGHRSYEQYF
TRBV28,.,TRBJ1-2,TRBD1,TGTGCCAGCAGTTTACCGAGCCCCCGAGGCAGGGGGCAGAATTTATATGGCTACACCTTC,CASSLPSPRGRGQNLYGYTF
TRBV7-3,once,TRBJ2-5,.,TGTGCCCAGAACCACACCCCTCGGGGGCTGGAGACCCAGTACTTC,CAQNHTPRGLETQYF
TRBV9,.,TRBJ2-4,.,TGTGCCAGCAGCGTAGCTAAGCAGGGCATGGCCAAAAACATTCAGTACTTC,CASSVAKQGMAKNIQYF
TRBV2,once,TRBJ2-6,.,TGTGCCAGCAGAGACGATCTGATGTCTGGGGCCAACGTCCTGACTTTC,CASRDDLMSGANVLTF
TRBV13,.,TRBJ2-7,TRBD1,TGTGCCAGCAGCACCTCGACAGGGGGCTACGAGCAGTACTTC,CASSTSTGGYEQYF
TRBV7-8,.,TRBJ1-2,.,TGTGCCAGCAGCAGCTACCCTAACTATGGCTACACCTTC,CASSSYPNYGYTF
TRBV4-3,.,TRBJ2-7,.,TGCGCCAGCAGCCAAGATATCTCAAGCTCCTACGAGCAGTACTTC,CASSQDISSSYEQYF
TRBV10-3,.,TRBJ2-7,.,TGTGCCATCAGTGAGGTCCTGAGGCCCGAGCAGTACTTC,CAISEVLRPEQYF
TRBV25-1,.,TRBJ2-7,.,TGTGCCGGAGGAGGGACGGGGATCTACGAGCAGTACTTC,CAGGGTGIYEQYF
TRBV5-4,.,TRBJ1-1,.,TGTGCCAGCAGCTTGTCTACAGGGGAAGCTTTCTTT,CASSLSTGEAFF
TRBV6-5,.,TRBJ1-2,TRBD1,TGTGCCAGCAGTTACACCCTTGGACAGGGGGAAGGCTACACCTTC,CASSYTLGQGEGYTF
TRBV6-6,.,TRBJ1-1,.,TGTGCCAGCAGCCCCGCAAACACTGAAGCTTTCTTT,CASSPANTEAFF
TRBV27,.,TRBJ2-5,TRBD1,TGTGCCAGCAGTCCAAAACCGGTGGGGACAGCTAGCCAAGAGACCCAGTACTTC,CASSPKPVGTASQETQYF
TRBV5-1,.,TRBJ2-1,.,TGCGCCAGCAGCTTGTGGGTCGAAGGGAATGAGCAGTTCTTC,CASSLWVEGNEQFF
TRBV27,few,TRBJ1-1,.,TGTGCCAGCAGTCGGGGGACGAGGACTGAAGCTTTCTTT,CASSRGTRTEAFF
TRBV15,.,TRBJ1-5,TRBD1,TGTGCCACCAGCAGAGATGAACCGTCGACAGGGTATCAGCCCCAGCATTTT,CATSRDEPSTGYQPQHF
TRBV5-1,.,TRBJ2-7,TRBD2,TGCGCCAGCAGCACGGGACTAGCGGTATACGAGCAGTACTTC,CASSTGLAVYEQYF
TRBV21-1,.,TRBJ2-3,.,TGTGCCAGCAGCAAAGCGCTTTGTTGTCCCTGGGGGCCTTTGCCGTACACAGATACGCAGTATTTT,CASSKALCCPWGPLPYTDTQYF
TRBV27,.,TRBJ2-1,TRBD2,TGTGCCAGCAGTTTTTTGCCTAGCGGGAGAGATGAGCAGTTCTTC,CASSFLPSGRDEQFF
TRBV11-2,once,TRBJ2-7,TRBD2,TGTGCCAGCAGCTCCCGACTAGCGGGGGACTACGAGCAGTACTTC,CASSSRLAGDYEQYF
TRBV19,.,TRBJ2-3,TRBD1,TGTGCCAGTTGGACAGGCACTAGCACAGATACGCAGTATTTT,CASWTGTSTDTQYF
TRBV7-9,.,TRBJ2-7,TRBD1,TGTGCCAGCAGCCCCCGGACAGGGCCAAACTACGAGCAGTACTTC,CASSPRTGPNYEQYF